Sequencing of this TCR beta chain was carried out in a study of shared clonotypes between healthy human individuals. DNA at about 210 ng, 25,000 to 35,000 T cell genomes, went into sorted-subset replicate PCRs. Profiling relied on immunoSEQ multiplex PCR, and the TCRdb table lists in-frame clones only, not all of them. The sample lists just over 2,000,000 clones, roughly 94% seen once, with more than 0.1% in the top ten. A remark on this clone: Its antigen is not known.

V was cut by 6 bases and J by 5 bases, with 16 bases left in between. The germline gives CDR1 MNHEY, CDR2 SVGAGI. The CDR3 has 14 residues. Study findings and constraints: A few donors had about 5% of their naive CD4 clonotypes in common.

This chain connects TRBV6-5 to TRBJ2-5; D is possibly TRBD2 (5 bases). Specimen: naive CD4+ T cells sorted from blood. As to subset: CD45RA+ positively selected. This clonotype was obtained from a young man in good health. CDR3 sequence: CASRPLGSQETQYF. The CDR3 DNA reads as TGTGCCAGCAGGCCACTAGGTTCCCAGGAGACCCAGTACTTC.